This TCR beta chain was retrieved from a study of T cell changes during pregnancy in multiple sclerosis. The germline CDR1 and CDR2 sequences are SGHRS and YFSETQ. The CDR3 length is 16 residues. V was pared by 4 bases and J by 7 bases, with 11 bases of the junction left unmatched. TCRdb's copy holds only in-frame clones and misses some; the assay was immunoSEQ multiplex PCR. In the table there are 60,000 or so clones, roughly 91% of which are singletons. The sequence derives from a female donor in good health, enrolled as a control in a pregnancy study. The V call is TRBV5-1, the J call TRBJ1-4, with TRBD1 matching 9 bases. The sequenced sample was peripheral blood, obtained in the second trimester of pregnancy. The CDR3, as DNA: TGCGCCAGCAGCCCGGGACAGGGAGGTCTTCCTGAAAAACTGTTTTTT. Its protein product is CASSPGQGGLPEKLFF.